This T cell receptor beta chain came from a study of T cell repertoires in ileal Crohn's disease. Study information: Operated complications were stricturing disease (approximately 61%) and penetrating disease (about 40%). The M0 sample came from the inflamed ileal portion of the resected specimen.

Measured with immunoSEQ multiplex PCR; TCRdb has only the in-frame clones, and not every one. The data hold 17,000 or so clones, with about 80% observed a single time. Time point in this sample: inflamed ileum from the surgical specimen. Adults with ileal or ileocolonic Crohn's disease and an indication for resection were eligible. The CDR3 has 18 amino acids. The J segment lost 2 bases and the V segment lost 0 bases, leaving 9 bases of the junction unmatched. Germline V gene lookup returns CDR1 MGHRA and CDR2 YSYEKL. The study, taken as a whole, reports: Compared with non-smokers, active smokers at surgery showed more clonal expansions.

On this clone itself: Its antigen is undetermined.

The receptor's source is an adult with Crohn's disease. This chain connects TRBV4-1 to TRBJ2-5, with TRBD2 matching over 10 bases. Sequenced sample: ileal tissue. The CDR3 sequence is CASSQDPLAGVRQETQYF. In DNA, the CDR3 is TGCGCCAGCAGCCAAGATCCCCTAGCGGGAGTAAGGCAAGAGACCCAGTACTTC.